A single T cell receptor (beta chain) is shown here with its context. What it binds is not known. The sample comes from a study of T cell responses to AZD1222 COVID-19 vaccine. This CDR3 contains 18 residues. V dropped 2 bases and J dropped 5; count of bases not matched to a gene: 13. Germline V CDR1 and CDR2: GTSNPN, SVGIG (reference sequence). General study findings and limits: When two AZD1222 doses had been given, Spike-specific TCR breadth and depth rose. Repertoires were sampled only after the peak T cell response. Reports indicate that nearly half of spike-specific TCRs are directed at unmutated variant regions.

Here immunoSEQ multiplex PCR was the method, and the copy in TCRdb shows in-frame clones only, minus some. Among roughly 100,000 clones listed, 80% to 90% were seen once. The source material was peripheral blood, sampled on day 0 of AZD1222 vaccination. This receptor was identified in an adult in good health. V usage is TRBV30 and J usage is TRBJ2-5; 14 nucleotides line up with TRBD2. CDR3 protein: CAWSIFSGTSGRGETQYF. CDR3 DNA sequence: TGTGCCTGGAGTATCTTCTCCGGGACTAGCGGGAGAGGGGAGACCCAGTACTTC.